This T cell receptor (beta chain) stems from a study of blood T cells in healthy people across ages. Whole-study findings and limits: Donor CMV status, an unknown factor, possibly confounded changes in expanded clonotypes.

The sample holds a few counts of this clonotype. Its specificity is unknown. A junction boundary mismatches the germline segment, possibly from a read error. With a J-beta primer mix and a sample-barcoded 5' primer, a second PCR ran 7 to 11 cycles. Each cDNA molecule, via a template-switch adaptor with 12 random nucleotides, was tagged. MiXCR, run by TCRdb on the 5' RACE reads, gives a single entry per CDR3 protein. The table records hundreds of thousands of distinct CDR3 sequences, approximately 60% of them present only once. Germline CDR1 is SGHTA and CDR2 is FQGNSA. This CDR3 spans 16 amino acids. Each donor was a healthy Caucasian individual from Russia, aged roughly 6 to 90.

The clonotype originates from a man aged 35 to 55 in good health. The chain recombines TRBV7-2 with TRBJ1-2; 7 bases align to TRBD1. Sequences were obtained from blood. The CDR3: CASTLAVGTANYGYTF. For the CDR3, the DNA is TGTGCCAGCACCTTAGCCGTGGGGACAGCTAACTATGGCTACACCTTC.